The clone carrying this TCR beta chain has ten or more counts. The entry originates in a study of T-cell memory formation after mild COVID-19. Libraries for TCRalpha and TCRbeta carried sample barcodes and unique molecular identifiers via 5'RACE. TCRdb fed the 5' RACE reads into MiXCR, producing one record per CDR3 protein. Here the sample spans about 320,000 distinct CDR3 sequences, roughly an eighth being singletons. This CDR3 has 15 residues. Germline-derived CDR1 and CDR2 are SGHDN and FVKESK. V was shortened by 4 bases and J by 0 bases, with 7 bases between the two germline ends. The sample was PBMCs or a T cell subset sorted from them (not recorded which). The chain links TRBV14 to TRBJ2-6; D uncertain. The clonotype was recovered from a man in his late teens or twenties who had mild COVID-19 (a few samples of this study predate the infection). Cell type and time point are not known. DNA of the CDR3: TGTGCCAGCAGCCGAGGAAGCTCTGGGGCCAACGTCCTGACTTTC. Its translation is CASSRGSSGANVLTF. The complete variable domain, with remaining parts taken from reference TRBV14 and TRBJ2-6, reads EAGVTQFPSHSVIEKGQTVTLRCDPISGHDNLYWYRRVMGKEIKFLLHFVKESKQDESGMPNNRFLAERTGGTYSTLKVQPAELEDSGVYFCASSRGSSGANVLTFGAGSRLTVL.